The 2 T cell receptor beta chains reported below all come from one sample, sequenced in a study of siplizumab effects on memory and regulatory T cells. Clones were read by immunoSEQ multiplex PCR, and TCRdb kept only the in-frame ones, dropping some. The data hold some 120,000 clones, with approximately 94% observed a single time. The sample was non-Treg CD4+ T cells sorted from blood. Receptor source: a human donor in good health.

This sequence joins TRBV4-1 and TRBJ1-4; D gene unclear. Germline loops: CDR1 MGHRA, CDR2 YSYEKL. Trimming took off 6 bases at V and 0 bases at J, with 14 bases between the two ends. The CDR3 sequence is 16 residues long. CDR3 amino acids: CASRPQTHTTNEKLFF. The CDR3 DNA sequence: TGCGCCAGCAGGCCACAGACCCATACAACTAATGAAAAACTGTTTTTT.

This chain joins TRBV19 and TRBJ2-3; 9 bases are a match to TRBD1. Germline V lookup: CDR1 LNHDA, CDR2 SQIVND (reference sequence). V gave up 5 bases and J gave up 7 bases; unmatched junction bases: 10. The CDR3 length is 15 residues. The CDR3 protein is CASSFRDRDVNTQYF. The CDR3 nucleotides read TGTGCCAGTAGTTTTAGGGACAGGGATGTAAATACGCAGTATTTT.